These 2 T cell receptor beta chains were all obtained from the same sample, sequenced in a study of T cell changes during pregnancy in multiple sclerosis (dated by TCRdb to about 2019). The method behind the library was the immunoSEQ multiplex PCR assay. In its TCRdb copy, this immuneACCESS table keeps in-frame sequences only and misses some clones. Where compared with another copy, unresolved V genes explain less than half of these, and the others have no known cause. The sample includes fewer than 70,000 clones, with almost 95% observed a single time. In total, the top ten clones hold less than 4% of the sample. The sample consisted of CD8+ T cells from peripheral blood mononuclear cells, taken in the third trimester of pregnancy. The receptors were gathered from a female donor in good health, enrolled as a control in a pregnancy study.

V and J are TRBV9 and TRBJ2-2; 16 nucleotides agree with TRBD2. In germline, CDR1 is SGDLS, CDR2 YYNGEE. This CDR3 has 16 amino acids. Trimming at V came to 4 bases and at J to 10 bases, leaving 7 bases not matched to a gene. The CDR3 DNA sequence: TGTGCCAGCAGCCGGGGGACTAGCGGGGGGGCCGAGGAGCTGTTTTTT. This gives the protein CASSRGTSGGAEELFF.

This chain uses TRBV4-3 with TRBJ1-1; D is unclear. With 0 bases removed from V and 1 base from J, the gap between germline ends came to 12 bases. This CDR3 is 16 amino acids long. CDR1 and CDR2 from the germline V gene are LGHNA and YSLEER. CDR3 amino acids: CASSQDRRGPNTEAFF. CDR3 sequence (DNA): TGCGCCAGCAGCCAAGATAGGAGAGGGCCGAACACTGAAGCTTTCTTT.